Listed below are T cell receptor beta chains from one sample, sequenced in a study of response to subunit inactivated influenza vaccine. TCRdb re-analysed the RT-PCR reads in MiXCR, keeping a single row per CDR3 protein. Among roughly 780,000 distinct CDR3 sequences, approximately 18% were seen once, and the ten largest hold approximately 11%. The sample was PBMCs from blood, taken more than 4 days after vaccination. Every receptor here comes from a man aged 45-65 years who received an inactivated influenza vaccine. Both conserved end residues are part of each CDR3.

v_call: TRBV9; cdr3_aa: CASSVDPREGSPLHF
v_call: TRBV12-3/TRBV12-4; cdr3_aa: CASQRGSSYNEQFF
v_call: TRBV20-1; cdr3_aa: CSARELGPYTDTQYF
v_call: TRBV15; cdr3_aa: CATSRDHPSREQFF
v_call: TRBV4-3; cdr3_aa: CASSQDTVTRPHNEQFF
v_call: TRBV9; cdr3_aa: CASSGRRGLDTDNEQFF
v_call: TRBV5-1; cdr3_aa: CASSPTQGRQETQYF
v_call: TRBV2; cdr3_aa: CASRAGLIIYEQYF
v_call: TRBV5-8; cdr3_aa: CASSSLRGGNTEAFF
v_call: TRBV29-1; cdr3_aa: CSAVDGVGQNTGELFF
v_call: TRBV20-1; cdr3_aa: CSAQAPGGRDEQYF
v_call: TRBV12-3/TRBV12-4; cdr3_aa: CASSHQGSNQPQHF
v_call: TRBV4-3; cdr3_aa: CASSQEALAGGPADTQYF
v_call: TRBV6-2/TRBV6-3; cdr3_aa: CAIPLGGRAETQYF
v_call: TRBV7-2; cdr3_aa: CASSPTRVSSYNEQFF
v_call: TRBV10-3; cdr3_aa: CAISESWTSTDTQYF
v_call: TRBV3-1; cdr3_aa: CASSYAGTETPDTGELFF
v_call: TRBV28; cdr3_aa: CASQTPRTGMTDEQYF